One and the same sample provided the 2 T cell receptor beta chains below, sequenced in a study of cytomegalovirus exposure and HLA in healthy donors. PCR used 60 Vbeta primers and 13 Jbeta primers. Assay: immunoSEQ multiplex PCR; the TCRdb copy retains only in-frame clones and omits some. The sample lists 270,000 or so clones; around 90% were seen once. Sequenced input: PBMCs. The receptors stem from a girl aged 2 to 9 in good health and CMV-seronegative.

The chain uses TRBV29-1 and TRBJ1-2, with 7 bases that match TRBD1. The CDR3 covers 15 residues. V lost 6 bases and J lost 3; bases outside the gene matches: 13. The germline V gene encodes CDR1 SQVTM and CDR2 ANQGSEA. DNA of the CDR3: TGCAGCGTCACGGAGTACCGACAGGGCTACTATGGCTACACCTTC. Amino acid sequence: CSVTEYRQGYYGYTF.

The gene calls are TRBV20-1 and TRBJ2-5; D might be TRBD2 (5 bases). With 3 bases removed from V and 4 bases from J, the gap between germline ends came to 6 bases. The CDR3 contains 11 residues. Germline CDR1 reads DFQATT; CDR2 reads SNEGSKA (reference sequence). CDR3 region: CSASAGETQYF. The CDR3 DNA sequence: TGCAGTGCTAGCGCGGGAGAGACCCAGTACTTC.